This entry features one TCR beta chain sequence. As yet, its antigen is unknown. The sample originates from a study of shared clonotypes between healthy human individuals. General observations from the study: Among donors, clonotype sharing was expected to be affected by sequencing depth. Compared with clonotypes that all four donors shared, non-shared clonotypes had lower generation probabilities.

The assay was run at deep level. Every subset's genomic DNA went evenly onto several immunoSEQ plates. Data came from immunoSEQ multiplex PCR; TCRdb stores just in-frame clones and leaves some out. The table includes a few million clones, just under 95% detected once. Unmatched junction bases numbered 12, after V lost 6 bases and J lost 4 bases. Germline-derived CDR1 and CDR2 are SNHLY and FYNNEI. CDR3 length equals 15 residues. V is TRBV2 and J is TRBJ2-7; 7 bases match TRBD2. Sequenced input: naive CD4+ T cells from PBMCs. Indicated subset: CD45RA+ positively selected. The clonotype was recovered from a man between 18 and 35 years old in good health. Some clones in this sample may be carry-over from other donors' samples. The CDR3 bases are TGTGCCAGCAGCCTACTAGCGATTCCCAGTTACGAGCAGTACTTC. The encoded protein is CASSLLAIPSYEQYF.